Each of the 12 T cell receptor beta chains below was sequenced from the same sample in a study of graft-versus-host responses after intestinal transplantation. These receptors have no known antigen. Sequencing was performed with immunoSEQ multiplex PCR; in TCRdb, only in-frame clones are kept and a portion is missing. The data contain about 94,000 clones, 91% of them singletons. The material sequenced was unstimulated CD8+ T cells sorted from spleen or lymph node cells, taken before intestinal transplant. These receptors all come from a human donor who received an intestinal transplant.

V gene TRBV29-1 combines with J gene TRBJ2-7, with 9 bases lining up with TRBD1. Germline CDR1 SQVTM, CDR2 ANQGSEA. CDR3 length equals 13 residues. The trim removed 6 bases at V and 3 bases at J, leaving 6 bases unmatched. For the CDR3, the DNA is TGCAGCGTCAGGACAGGGGAGGGCTACGAGCAGTACTTC. It translates to CSVRTGEGYEQYF.

This chain connects TRBV7-9 to TRBJ1-5; possibly TRBD1 for D (6 bases). CDR3 size: 13 residues. V was shortened by 5 bases and J by 6 bases, with 11 bases between the two germline ends. The germline CDR1 and CDR2 sequences are SEHNR and FQNEAQ (reference sequence). The CDR3 DNA follows: TGTGCCAGCAGCCGGGACACACTTCAGCCCCAGCATTTT. Translating gives CASSRDTLQPQHF.

V is TRBV27 and J is TRBJ2-7; D uncertain. The CDR3 has 13 residues. Trimming stripped 3 bases from V and 1 base from J, with 7 bases between. Germline loops: CDR1 MNHEY, CDR2 SMNVEV (reference sequence). This CDR3 is CASSLQASYEQYF. The CDR3 region has the DNA TGTGCCAGCAGTTTGCAGGCTTCCTACGAGCAGTACTTC.

The V and J genes are TRBV4-1 and TRBJ1-1; no firm D call. The germline V gene has CDR1 MGHRA and CDR2 YSYEKL. V lost 2 bases and J 1 base, leaving 14 bases between the germline ends. The CDR3 consists of 16 residues. The CDR3 DNA reads TGCGCCAGCAGCCAAAACTTCAACCGCGAGAACACTGAAGCTTTCTTT. It yields the protein CASSQNFNRENTEAFF.

The V call is TRBV7-9, the J call TRBJ1-5, with 7 bases aligning to TRBD1. J gave up 5 bases and V 2 bases, and 3 bases lay outside the gene matches. This CDR3 has 14 residues. Germline loops: CDR1 SEHNR, CDR2 FQNEAQ (reference sequence). The CDR3 loop is CASSLPGGDQPQHF. CDR3 sequence (DNA): TGTGCCAGCAGCTTACCAGGGGGAGATCAGCCCCAGCATTTT.

With regard to this clone: No conserved phenylalanine or tryptophan is present at the end of the CDR3, so a read error is the likely explanation. It is unclear where the CDR3 begins or ends on the DNA, so no DNA is shown, and the CDR3 is as TCRdb lists it. The CDR3 is CASSIGYLRRDSKA. This chain connects TRBV21-1 to TRBJ1-1. TRBV21-1 is flagged as a pseudogene. From its first to its last residue, the CDR3 has 14 amino acids.

This clone was found a few times. The V call is TRBV5-1, the J call TRBJ1-1; 8 bases align to TRBD1. This CDR3 is built from 14 residues. After removal of 3 bases from V and 1 base from J, the junction contained 2 bases not matched to a gene. The germline gives CDR1 SGHRS, CDR2 YFSETQ. CDR3 sequence reads: CASSYGQGNTEAFF. The CDR3, as DNA: TGCGCCAGCAGCTACGGACAGGGGAACACTGAAGCTTTCTTT.

This chain connects TRBV5-1 to TRBJ2-7, with D possibly being TRBD1 (5 bases). The ends were cut back, 2 bases at V and 2 bases at J, with 11 bases in the middle. Germline loops: CDR1 SGHRS, CDR2 YFSETQ. This CDR3 region has 14 residues. The CDR3, as DNA: TGCGCCAGCAGCTTCATGACAGCTACCTACGAGCAGTACTTC. This encodes CASSFMTATYEQYF.

The CDR3 DNA sequence: TGTGCCAGCAGTCTATCGACAAGCCCGAGAGAGACCCAGTACTTC. This encodes CASSLSTSPRETQYF. V gene TRBV28 combines with J gene TRBJ2-5; no reliable D call. The CDR3 extends over 15 amino acids. The V gene's germline CDR1 is MDHEN and CDR2 SYDVKM. Between the trimmed V and J ends, which lost 5 bases and 4 bases, there was a span of 17 bases.

With respect to this clone: At the DNA level, this CDR3 is encoded by other sequences in the same sample as well. The chain has TRBV19 and TRBJ2-7; 9 bases align to TRBD2. The CDR3 has 14 residues. Germline V gene data show CDR1 as LNHDA and CDR2 as SQIVND (reference sequence). V lost 4 bases and J lost 1; bases outside the gene matches: 2. The CDR3 here is CASSTLAGSYEQYF. The DNA for the CDR3 is TGTGCCAGTAGTACACTAGCGGGTTCCTACGAGCAGTACTTC.

V and J are TRBV27 and TRBJ2-3; no clear D. The CDR3 is made up of 14 amino acids. The V gene's germline CDR1 is MNHEY and CDR2 SMNVEV (reference sequence). The V end lost 0 bases, the J end lost 1 base, and 5 bases lay between the germline ends. The CDR3 reads CASSLSARTDTQYF. For the CDR3, the DNA is TGTGCCAGCAGTTTATCGGCTCGCACAGATACGCAGTATTTT.

CDR3 nucleotides: TGTGCCAGTAGTGACAGGTTCTATCAGCCCCAGCATTTT. Protein sequence: CASSDRFYQPQHF. The chain couples TRBV19 to TRBJ1-5, with a tentative D call TRBD1 (6 bases). V lost 5 bases and J 5 bases, leaving 10 bases between the germline ends. CDR1 and CDR2 from the germline V gene are LNHDA and SQIVND (reference sequence). The CDR3 contains 13 residues. Combining the CDR3 with reference TRBV19 and TRBJ1-5 gives the whole variable domain DGGITQSPKYLFRKEGQNVTLSCEQNLNHDAMYWYRQDPGQGLRLIYYSQIVNDFQKGDIAEGYSVSREKKESFPLTVTSAQKNPTAFYLCASSDRFYQPQHFGDGTRLSIL.